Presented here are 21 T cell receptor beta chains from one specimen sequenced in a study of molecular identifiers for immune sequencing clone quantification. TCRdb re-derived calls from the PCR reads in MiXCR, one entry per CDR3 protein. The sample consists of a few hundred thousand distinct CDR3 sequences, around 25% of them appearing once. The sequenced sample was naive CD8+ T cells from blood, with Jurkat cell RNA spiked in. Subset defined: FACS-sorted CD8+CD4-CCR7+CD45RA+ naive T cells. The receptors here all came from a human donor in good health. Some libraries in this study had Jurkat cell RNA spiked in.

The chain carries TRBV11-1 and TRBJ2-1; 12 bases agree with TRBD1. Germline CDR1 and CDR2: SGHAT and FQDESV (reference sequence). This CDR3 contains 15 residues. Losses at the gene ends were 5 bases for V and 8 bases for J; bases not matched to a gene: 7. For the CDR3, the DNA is TGTGCCAGCAGCCACGGGACAGGGGGCTCCCATGAGCAGTTCTTC. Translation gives CASSHGTGGSHEQFF.

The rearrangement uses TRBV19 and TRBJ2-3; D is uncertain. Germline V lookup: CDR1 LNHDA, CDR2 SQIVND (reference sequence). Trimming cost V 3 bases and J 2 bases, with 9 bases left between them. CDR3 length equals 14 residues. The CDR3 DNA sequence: TGTGCCAGTAGTATCTCGGCATACACAGATACGCAGTATTTT. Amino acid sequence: CASSISAYTDTQYF.

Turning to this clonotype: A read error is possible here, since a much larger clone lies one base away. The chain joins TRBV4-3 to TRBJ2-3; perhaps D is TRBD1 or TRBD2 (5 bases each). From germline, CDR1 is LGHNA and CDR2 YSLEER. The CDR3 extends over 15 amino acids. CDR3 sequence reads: CARSQGAAVTDTQYF. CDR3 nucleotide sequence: TGCGCCAGAAGCCAGGGAGCTGCCGTCACAGATACGCAGTATTTT.

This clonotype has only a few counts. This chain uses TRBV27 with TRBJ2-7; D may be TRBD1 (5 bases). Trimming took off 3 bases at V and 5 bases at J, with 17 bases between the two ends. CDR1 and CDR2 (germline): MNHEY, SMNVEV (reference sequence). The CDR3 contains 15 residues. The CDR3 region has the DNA TGTGCCAGCAGTTTGGTGACAGATGGGTCCCACGAGCAGTACTTC. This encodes CASSLVTDGSHEQYF.

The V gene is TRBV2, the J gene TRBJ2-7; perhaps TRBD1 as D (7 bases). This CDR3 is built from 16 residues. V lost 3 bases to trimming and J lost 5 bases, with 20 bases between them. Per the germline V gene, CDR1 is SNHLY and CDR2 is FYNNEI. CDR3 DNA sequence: TGTGCCAGCAGTGAGAGGGGGCCGGGGGTCCAGAACGAGCAGTACTTC. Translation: CASSERGPGVQNEQYF.

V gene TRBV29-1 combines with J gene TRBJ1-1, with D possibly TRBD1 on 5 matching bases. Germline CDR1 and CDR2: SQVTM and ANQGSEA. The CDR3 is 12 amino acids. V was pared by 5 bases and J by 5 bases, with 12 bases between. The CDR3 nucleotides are TGCAGCGTTTCCGAAGGGGTGACTGAAGCTTTCTTT. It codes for CSVSEGVTEAFF.

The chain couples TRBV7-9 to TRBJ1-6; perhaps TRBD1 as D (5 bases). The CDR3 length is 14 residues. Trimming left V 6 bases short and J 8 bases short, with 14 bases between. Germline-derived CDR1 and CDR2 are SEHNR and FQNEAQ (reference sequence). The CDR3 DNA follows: TGTGCCAGCAGTCGGGACCAAGGGGATTCACCCCTCCACTTT. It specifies CASSRDQGDSPLHF.

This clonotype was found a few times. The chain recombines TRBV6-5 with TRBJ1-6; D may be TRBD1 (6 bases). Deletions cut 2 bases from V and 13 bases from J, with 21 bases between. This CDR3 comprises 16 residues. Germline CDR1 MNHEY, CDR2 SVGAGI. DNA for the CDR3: TGTGCCAGCAGTTACGGGGCCCCAGGGGCTAGGCGGCCCCTCCACTTT. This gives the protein CASSYGAPGARRPLHF.

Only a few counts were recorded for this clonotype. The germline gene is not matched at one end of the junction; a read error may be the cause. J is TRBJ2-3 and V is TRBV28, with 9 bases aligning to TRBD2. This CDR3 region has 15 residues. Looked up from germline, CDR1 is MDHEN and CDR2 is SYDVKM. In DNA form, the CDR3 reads TGTGCCAGCAGTCCGCTAGCGGGAAGCACAGATACGCGGTATTTT. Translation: CASSPLAGSTDTRYF.

The CDR3 DNA is TGTGCCAGCAGTGATTGGGAGGGCGCAGATACGCAGTATTTT. Translating gives CASSDWEGADTQYF. This rearrangement joins TRBV2 to TRBJ2-3; TRBD2 agrees at 7 bases. CDR1 and CDR2 from the germline V gene are SNHLY and FYNNEI. The CDR3 is 14 amino acids. V was clipped by 3 bases and J by 4 bases; unmatched bases: 4.

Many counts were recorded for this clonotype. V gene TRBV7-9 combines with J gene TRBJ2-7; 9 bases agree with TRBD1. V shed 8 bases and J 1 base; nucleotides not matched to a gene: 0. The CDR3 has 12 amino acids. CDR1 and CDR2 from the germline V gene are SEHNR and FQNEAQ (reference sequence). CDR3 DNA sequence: TGTGCCAGCGGACAGGGGTCCTACGAGCAGTACTTC. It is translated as CASGQGSYEQYF.

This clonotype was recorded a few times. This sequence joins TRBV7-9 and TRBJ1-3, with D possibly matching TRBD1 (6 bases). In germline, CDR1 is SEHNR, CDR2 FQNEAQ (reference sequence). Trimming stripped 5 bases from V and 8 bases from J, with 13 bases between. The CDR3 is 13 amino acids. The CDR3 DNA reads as TGTGCCAGCAGCGCACAGGGCCAGTACACCATATATTTT. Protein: CASSAQGQYTIYF.

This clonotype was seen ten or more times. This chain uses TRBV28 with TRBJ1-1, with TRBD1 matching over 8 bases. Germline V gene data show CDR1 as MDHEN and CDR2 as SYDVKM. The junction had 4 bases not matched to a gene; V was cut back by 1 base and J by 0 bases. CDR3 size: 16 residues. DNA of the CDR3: TGTGCCAGCAGTTTATTTCAGGGGGCGTTGAACACTGAAGCTTTCTTT. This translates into CASSLFQGALNTEAFF.

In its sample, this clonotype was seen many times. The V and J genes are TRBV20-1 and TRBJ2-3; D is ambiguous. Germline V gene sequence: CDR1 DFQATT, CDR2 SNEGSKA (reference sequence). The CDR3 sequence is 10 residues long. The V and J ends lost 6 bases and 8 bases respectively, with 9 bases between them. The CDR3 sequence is CSASWGTQYF. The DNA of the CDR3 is TGCAGTGCCTCCTGGGGTACGCAGTATTTT.

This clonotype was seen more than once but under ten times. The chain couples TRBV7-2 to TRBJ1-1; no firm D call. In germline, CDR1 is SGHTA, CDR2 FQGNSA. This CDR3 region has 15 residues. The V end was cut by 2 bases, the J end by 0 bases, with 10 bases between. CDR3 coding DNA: TGTGCCAGCAGCTTAAGGTACGGGGTGAACACTGAAGCTTTCTTT. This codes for CASSLRYGVNTEAFF.

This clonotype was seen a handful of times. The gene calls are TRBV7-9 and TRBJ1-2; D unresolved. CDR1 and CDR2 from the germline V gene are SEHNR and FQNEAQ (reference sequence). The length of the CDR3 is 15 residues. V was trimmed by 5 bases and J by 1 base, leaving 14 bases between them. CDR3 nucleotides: TGTGCCAGCAGCGTGACGATAGAAAATAACTATGGCTACACCTTC. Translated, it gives CASSVTIENNYGYTF.

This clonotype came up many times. The CDR3 region has the DNA TGTGCCAGCAGCCGAGGGTCTGGTGCGGCAGATACGCAGTATTTT. Translating it yields CASSRGSGAADTQYF. The gene calls are TRBV2 and TRBJ2-3, with TRBD2 as a possible D gene (5 bases). CDR3 length equals 15 residues. Germline V gene data show CDR1 as SNHLY and CDR2 as FYNNEI. Trimming pared 6 bases from V and 4 bases from J, leaving 17 bases between.

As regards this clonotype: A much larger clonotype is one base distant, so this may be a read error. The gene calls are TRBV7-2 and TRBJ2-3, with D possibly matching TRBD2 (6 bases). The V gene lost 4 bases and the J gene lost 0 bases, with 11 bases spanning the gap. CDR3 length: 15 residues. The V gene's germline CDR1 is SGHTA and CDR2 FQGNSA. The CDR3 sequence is CASSSPSASTDTQYF. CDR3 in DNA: TGTGCCAGCAGCTCCCCTAGCGCTAGCACAGATACGCAGTATTTT.

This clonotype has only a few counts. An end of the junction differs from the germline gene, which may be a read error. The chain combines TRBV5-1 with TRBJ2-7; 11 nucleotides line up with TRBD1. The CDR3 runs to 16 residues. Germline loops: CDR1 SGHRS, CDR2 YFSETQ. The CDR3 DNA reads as TGTGCCAGCAGCCCCGGGGCCGGGACAGGGGGCTACGAGCAGTACTTC. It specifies CASSPGAGTGGYEQYF.

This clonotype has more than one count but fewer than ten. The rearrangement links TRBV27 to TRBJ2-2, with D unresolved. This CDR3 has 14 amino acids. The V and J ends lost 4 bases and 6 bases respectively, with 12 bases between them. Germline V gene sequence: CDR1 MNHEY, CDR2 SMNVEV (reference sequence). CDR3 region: CASSSIYRAGELFF. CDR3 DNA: TGTGCCAGCAGTTCCATATATCGCGCCGGGGAGCTGTTTTTT.

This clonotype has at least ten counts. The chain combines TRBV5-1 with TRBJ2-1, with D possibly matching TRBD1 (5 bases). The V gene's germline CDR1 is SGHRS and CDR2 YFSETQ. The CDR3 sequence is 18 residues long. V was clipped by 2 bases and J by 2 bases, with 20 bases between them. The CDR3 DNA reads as TGCGCCAGCAGCTTCAGGGCCACGGGTTCTCTCACCTACAATGAGCAGTTCTTC. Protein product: CASSFRATGSLTYNEQFF. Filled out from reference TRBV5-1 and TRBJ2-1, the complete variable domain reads KAGVTQTPRYLIKTRGQQVTLSCSPISGHRSVSWYQQTPGQGLQFLFEYFSETQRNKGNFPGRFSGRQFSNSRSEMNVSTLELGDSALYLCASSFRATGSLTYNEQFFGPGTRLTVL.